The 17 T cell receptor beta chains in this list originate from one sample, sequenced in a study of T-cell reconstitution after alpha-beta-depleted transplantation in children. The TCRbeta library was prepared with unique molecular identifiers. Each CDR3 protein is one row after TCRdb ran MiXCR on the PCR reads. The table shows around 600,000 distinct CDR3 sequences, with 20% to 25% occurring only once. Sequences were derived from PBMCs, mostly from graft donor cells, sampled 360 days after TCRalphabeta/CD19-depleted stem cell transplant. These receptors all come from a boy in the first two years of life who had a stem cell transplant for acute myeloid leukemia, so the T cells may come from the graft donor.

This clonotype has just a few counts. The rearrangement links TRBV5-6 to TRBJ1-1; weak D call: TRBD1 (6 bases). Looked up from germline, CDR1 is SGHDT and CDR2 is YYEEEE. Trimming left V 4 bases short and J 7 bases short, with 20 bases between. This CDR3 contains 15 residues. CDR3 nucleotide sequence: TGTGCCAGCAGCGTACGACAGGCGGCCGCCCATGAAGCTTTCTTT. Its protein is CASSVRQAAAHEAFF.

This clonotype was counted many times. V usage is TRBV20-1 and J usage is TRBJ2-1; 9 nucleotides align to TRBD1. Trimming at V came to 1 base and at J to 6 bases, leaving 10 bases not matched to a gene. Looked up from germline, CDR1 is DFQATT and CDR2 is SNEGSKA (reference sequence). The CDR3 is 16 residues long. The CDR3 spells CSARGPYSTGGNEQFF. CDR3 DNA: TGCAGTGCTAGAGGACCTTACTCGACAGGGGGCAATGAGCAGTTCTTC.

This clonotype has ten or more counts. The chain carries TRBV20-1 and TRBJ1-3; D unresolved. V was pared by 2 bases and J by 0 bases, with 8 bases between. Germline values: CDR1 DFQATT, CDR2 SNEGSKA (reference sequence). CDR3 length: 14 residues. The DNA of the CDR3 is TGCAGTGCTAGAAAGTCCAGCTCTGGAAACACCATATATTTT. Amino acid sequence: CSARKSSSGNTIYF.

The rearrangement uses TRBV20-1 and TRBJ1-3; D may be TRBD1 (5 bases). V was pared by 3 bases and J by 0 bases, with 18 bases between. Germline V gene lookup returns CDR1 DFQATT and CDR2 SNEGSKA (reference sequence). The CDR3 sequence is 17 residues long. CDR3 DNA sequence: TGCAGTGCTAGTTTATCCCTGGGACCTCTCTCTGGAAACACCATATATTTT. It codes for CSASLSLGPLSGNTIYF.

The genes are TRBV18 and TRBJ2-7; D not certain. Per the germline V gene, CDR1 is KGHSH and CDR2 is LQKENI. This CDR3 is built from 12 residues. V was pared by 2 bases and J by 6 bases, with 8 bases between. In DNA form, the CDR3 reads TGTGCCAGCTCACCAAGTAACTCCGAGCAGTACTTC. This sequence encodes CASSPSNSEQYF.

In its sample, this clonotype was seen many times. The DNA for the CDR3 is TGTGCCAGCAGCTTAGGGGTTGGACAGAACTATGGCTACACCTTC. It codes for CASSLGVGQNYGYTF. The rearrangement joins TRBV7-2 to TRBJ1-2, with D tentatively TRBD1 (6 bases). The germline gives CDR1 SGHTA, CDR2 FQGNSA. The CDR3 has 15 amino acids. V dropped 1 base and J dropped 2 bases, with 11 bases sitting between them. Filled out from reference TRBV7-2 and TRBJ1-2, the complete variable domain reads GAGVSQSPSNKVTEKGKDVELRCDPISGHTALYWYRQSLGQGLEFLIYFQGNSAPDKSGLPSDRFSAERTGGSVSTLTIQRTQQEDSAVYLCASSLGVGQNYGYTFGSGTRLTVV.

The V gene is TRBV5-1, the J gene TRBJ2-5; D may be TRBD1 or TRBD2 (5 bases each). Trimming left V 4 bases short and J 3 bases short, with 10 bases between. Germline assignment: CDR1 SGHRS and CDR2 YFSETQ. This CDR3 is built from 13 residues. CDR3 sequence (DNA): TGCGCCAGCAGCCCCGGGGACGAAGAGACCCAGTACTTC. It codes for CASSPGDEETQYF.

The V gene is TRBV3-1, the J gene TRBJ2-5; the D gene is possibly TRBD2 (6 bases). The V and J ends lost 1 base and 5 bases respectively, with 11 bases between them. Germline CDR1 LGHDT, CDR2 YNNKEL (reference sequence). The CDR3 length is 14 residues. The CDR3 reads CASSQGLASETQYF. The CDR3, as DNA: TGTGCCAGCAGCCAAGGGCTAGCGAGTGAGACCCAGTACTTC.

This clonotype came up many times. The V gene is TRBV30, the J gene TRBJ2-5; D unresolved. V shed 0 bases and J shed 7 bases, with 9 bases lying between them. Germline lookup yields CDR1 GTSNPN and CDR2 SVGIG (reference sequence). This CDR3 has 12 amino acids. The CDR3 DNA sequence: TGTGCCTGGAGTGTAGGAGAGGTGACCCAGTACTTC. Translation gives CAWSVGEVTQYF. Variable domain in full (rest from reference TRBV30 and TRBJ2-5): SQTIHQWPATLVQPVGSPLSLECTVEGTSNPNLYWYRQAAGRGLQLLFYSVGIGQISSEVPQNLSASRPQDRQFILSSKKLLLSDSGFYLCAWSVGEVTQYFGPGTRLLVL.

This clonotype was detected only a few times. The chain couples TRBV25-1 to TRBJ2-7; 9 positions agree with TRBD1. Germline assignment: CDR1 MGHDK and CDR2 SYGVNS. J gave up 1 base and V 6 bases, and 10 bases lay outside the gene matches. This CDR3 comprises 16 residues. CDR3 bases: TGTGCCAGCAGCACTAGCACCGGGACAGGGTCCTACGAGCAGTACTTC. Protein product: CASSTSTGTGSYEQYF.

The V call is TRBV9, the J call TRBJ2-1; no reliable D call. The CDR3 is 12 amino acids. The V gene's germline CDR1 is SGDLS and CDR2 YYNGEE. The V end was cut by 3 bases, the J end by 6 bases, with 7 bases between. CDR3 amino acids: CASSGDRNEQFF. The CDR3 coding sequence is TGTGCCAGCAGCGGAGATCGCAATGAGCAGTTCTTC.

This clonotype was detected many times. DNA for the CDR3: TGTGCCAGCAGTGCGGACAGCGGCGAGCAGTACGTC. Translation: CASSADSGEQYV. This chain joins TRBV6-2 or TRBV6-3 and TRBJ2-7; possible D gene TRBD1, 6 bases. Germline CDR1 and CDR2: MNHEY and SVGEGT. Trimming stripped 5 bases from V and 6 bases from J, with 11 bases between. CDR3 length equals 12 residues.

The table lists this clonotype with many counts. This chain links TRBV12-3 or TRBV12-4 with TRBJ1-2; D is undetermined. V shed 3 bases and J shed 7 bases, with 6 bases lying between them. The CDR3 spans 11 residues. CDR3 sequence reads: CASSFRGGYTF. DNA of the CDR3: TGTGCCAGCAGTTTTCGGGGTGGCTACACCTTC.

CDR3 coding DNA: TGTGCCAGCAGTTTCACGATGGACGGACCCCAAGAGACCCAGTACTTC. It specifies CASSFTMDGPQETQYF. V usage is TRBV12-3 or TRBV12-4 and J usage is TRBJ2-5; D is unclear. The CDR3 is 16 residues long. V dropped 3 bases and J dropped 1 base, with 15 bases sitting between them.

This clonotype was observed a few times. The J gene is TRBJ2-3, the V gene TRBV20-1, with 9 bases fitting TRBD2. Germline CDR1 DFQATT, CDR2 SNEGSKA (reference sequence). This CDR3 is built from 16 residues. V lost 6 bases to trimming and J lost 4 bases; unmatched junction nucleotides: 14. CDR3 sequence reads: CSATQTSGFVADTQYF. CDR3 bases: TGCAGTGCCACACAAACTAGCGGGTTTGTGGCAGATACGCAGTATTTT.

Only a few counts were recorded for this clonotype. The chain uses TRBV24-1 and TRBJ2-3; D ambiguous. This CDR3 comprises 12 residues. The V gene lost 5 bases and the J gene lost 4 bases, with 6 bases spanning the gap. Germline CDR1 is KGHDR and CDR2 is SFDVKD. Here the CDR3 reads CATSATADTQYF. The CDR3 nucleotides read TGTGCCACCAGTGCCACAGCAGATACGCAGTATTTT.

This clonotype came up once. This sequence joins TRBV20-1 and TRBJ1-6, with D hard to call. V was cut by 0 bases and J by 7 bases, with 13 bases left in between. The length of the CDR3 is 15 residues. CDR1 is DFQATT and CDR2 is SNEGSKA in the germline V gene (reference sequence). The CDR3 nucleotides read TGCAGTGCTAGAGATTTGGGCTCATTAAATTCACCCCTCCACTTT. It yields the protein CSARDLGSLNSPLHF.